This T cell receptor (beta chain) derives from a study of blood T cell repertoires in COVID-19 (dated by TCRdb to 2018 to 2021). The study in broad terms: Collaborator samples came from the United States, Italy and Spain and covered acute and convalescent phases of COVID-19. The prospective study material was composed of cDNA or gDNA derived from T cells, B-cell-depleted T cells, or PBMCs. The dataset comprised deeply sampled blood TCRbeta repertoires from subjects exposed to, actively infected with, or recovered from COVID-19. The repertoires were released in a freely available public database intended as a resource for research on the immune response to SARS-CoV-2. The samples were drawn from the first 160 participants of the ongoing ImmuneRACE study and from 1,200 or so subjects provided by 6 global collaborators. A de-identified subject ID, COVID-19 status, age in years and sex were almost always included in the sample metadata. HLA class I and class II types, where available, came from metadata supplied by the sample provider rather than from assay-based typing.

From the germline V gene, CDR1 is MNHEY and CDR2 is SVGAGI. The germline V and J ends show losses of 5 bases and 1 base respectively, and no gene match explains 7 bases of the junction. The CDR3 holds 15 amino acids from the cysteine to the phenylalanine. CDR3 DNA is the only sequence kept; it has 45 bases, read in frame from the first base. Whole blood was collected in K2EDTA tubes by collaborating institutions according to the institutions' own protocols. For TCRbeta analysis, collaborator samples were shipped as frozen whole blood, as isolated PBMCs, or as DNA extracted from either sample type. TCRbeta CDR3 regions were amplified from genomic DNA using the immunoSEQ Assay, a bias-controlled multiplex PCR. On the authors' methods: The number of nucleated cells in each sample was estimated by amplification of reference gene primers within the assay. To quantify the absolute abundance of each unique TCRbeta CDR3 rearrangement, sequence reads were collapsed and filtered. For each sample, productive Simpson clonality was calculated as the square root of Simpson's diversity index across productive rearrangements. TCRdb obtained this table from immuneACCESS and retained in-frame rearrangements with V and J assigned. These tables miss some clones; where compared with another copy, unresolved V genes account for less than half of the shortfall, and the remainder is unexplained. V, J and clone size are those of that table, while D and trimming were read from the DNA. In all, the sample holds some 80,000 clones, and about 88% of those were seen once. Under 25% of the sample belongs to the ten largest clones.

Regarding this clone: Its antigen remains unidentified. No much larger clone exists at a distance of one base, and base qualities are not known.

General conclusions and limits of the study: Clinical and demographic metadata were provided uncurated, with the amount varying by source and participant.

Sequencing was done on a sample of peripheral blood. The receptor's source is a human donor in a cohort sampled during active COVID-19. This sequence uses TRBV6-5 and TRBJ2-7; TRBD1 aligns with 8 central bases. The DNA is TGTGCCAGCAGTAGTGCACAGGGGGGATCCTACGAGCAGTACTTC. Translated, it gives CASSSAQGGSYEQYF.